The 32 T cell receptor beta chains below were found in one sample sequenced in a study of cytotoxic CD8 clonotypes in ibrutinib-treated CLL. The method was immunoSEQ multiplex PCR; TCRdb's version includes in-frame clones alone and lacks a portion of them. This sample carries approximately 74,000 clones, approximately 80% of them seen once, and the ten largest clones take about 8%. Specimen: PBMCs, collected at disease progression, from a patient treated with ibrutinib. Receptor source: a human donor with chronic lymphocytic leukemia.

The rearrangement uses TRBV28 and TRBJ2-7; D remains ambiguous. Germline CDR1 and CDR2: MDHEN and SYDVKM. Trimming removed 5 bases from V and 4 bases from J, with 9 bases in between. CDR3 length: 12 residues. The CDR3 bases are TGTGCCAGCAGTCACTCCCCGTACGAGCAGTACTTC. The encoded protein is CASSHSPYEQYF.

This chain joins TRBV6-5 and TRBJ2-1, with 12 bases lining up with TRBD2. Germline assignment: CDR1 MNHEY and CDR2 SVGAGI. CDR3 size: 12 residues. V shed 6 bases, J shed 15 bases, and the junction held 6 bases outside the gene matches. The CDR3 DNA sequence: TGTGCCAGCAGATCTAGCGGGGGGGCCTGGTTCTTC. This codes for CASRSSGGAWFF.

This rearrangement joins TRBV5-1 to TRBJ1-4; 7 bases match TRBD1. The ends lost 4 bases at V and 5 bases at J; junction bases unmatched: 8. The germline V gene encodes CDR1 SGHRS and CDR2 YFSETQ. This CDR3 comprises 15 residues. The CDR3 region is CASSTRGQLNEKLFF. CDR3 nucleotide sequence: TGCGCCAGCAGCACAAGGGGACAGCTAAATGAAAAACTGTTTTTT.

This chain joins TRBV2 and TRBJ2-1, with TRBD2 identical over 16 bases. The CDR3 has 15 residues. V dropped 6 bases and J dropped 9; count of bases not matched to a gene: 5. Germline assignment: CDR1 SNHLY and CDR2 FYNNEI. The CDR3 coding sequence is TGTGCCAGCAGGCCGGGACTAGCGGGGGGGCGTGAGCAGTTCTTC. It is translated as CASRPGLAGGREQFF.

The chain recombines TRBV18 with TRBJ2-5; 8 bases agree with TRBD2. The germline V gene encodes CDR1 KGHSH and CDR2 LQKENI. There are 16 residues in the CDR3. Losses at the gene ends were 6 bases for V and 3 bases for J; bases not matched to a gene: 12. CDR3 sequence: CASSPGGGGLKETQYF. In DNA, the CDR3 is TGTGCCAGCTCCCCAGGCGGCGGGGGGTTGAAAGAGACCCAGTACTTC.

The V and J genes are TRBV10-2 and TRBJ2-1; 11 nucleotides agree with TRBD2. Germline values: CDR1 WSHSY, CDR2 SAAADI. After removal of 7 bases from V and 10 bases from J, the junction contained 6 bases not matched to a gene. This CDR3 comprises 13 residues. The CDR3 sequence is CASTDSGRGEQFF. The CDR3 DNA follows: TGCGCCAGCACGGATAGCGGGAGGGGCGAGCAGTTCTTC.

This chain links TRBV10-2 with TRBJ2-5; D possibly corresponds to TRBD2 (5 bases). Germline loops: CDR1 WSHSY, CDR2 SAAADI. Trimming pared 6 bases from V and 3 bases from J, leaving 17 bases between. The CDR3 contains 15 residues. In nucleotides, the CDR3 is TGCGCCAGCAGCGAGGCCTTCCGGGGTGAAGAGACCCAGTACTTC. Its protein is CASSEAFRGEETQYF.

This clone showed up just once. V usage is TRBV30 and J usage is TRBJ2-3, with 11 bases identical to TRBD2. V lost 2 bases, J lost 5 bases, and 6 bases stayed unmatched. CDR1 is GTSNPN, CDR2 SVGIG, per germline (reference sequence). The length of the CDR3 is 15 residues. Written as DNA, the CDR3 is TGTGCCTGGAGTTATAGCGGGGGGGGAATAGATACGCAGTATTTT. This translates into CAWSYSGGGIDTQYF.

The V call is TRBV2, the J call TRBJ1-6; D gene uncertain. Trimming removed 4 bases from V and 5 bases from J, with 6 bases in between. This CDR3 is 13 amino acids long. Germline CDR1 reads SNHLY; CDR2 reads FYNNEI. CDR3 protein: CASSVEDNSPLHF. As DNA, the CDR3 is TGTGCCAGCAGTGTCGAGGATAATTCACCCCTCCACTTT.

The rearrangement joins TRBV2 to TRBJ1-3; D is undetermined. Trimming left V 1 base short and J 0 bases short, with 10 bases between. This CDR3 spans 16 amino acids. CDR1 SNHLY and CDR2 FYNNEI come from the germline V gene. Written as DNA, the CDR3 is TGTGCCAGCAGTGAAGGGTCGGTTTTCTCTGGAAACACCATATATTTT. Residues: CASSEGSVFSGNTIYF.

The V and J genes are TRBV5-1 and TRBJ2-7; 10 bases agree with TRBD2. V was clipped by 2 bases and J by 7 bases; unmatched bases: 3. The germline V gene encodes CDR1 SGHRS and CDR2 YFSETQ. The CDR3 contains 13 residues. This CDR3 reads CASSLGLADEQYF. CDR3 coding DNA: TGCGCCAGCAGCTTAGGACTAGCGGATGAGCAGTACTTC.

This chain connects TRBV11-2 to TRBJ1-1; D remains ambiguous. The V end lost 1 base, the J end lost 3 bases, and 9 bases lay between the germline ends. From germline, CDR1 is SGHAT and CDR2 FQNNGV. The CDR3 runs to 14 residues. DNA of the CDR3: TGTGCCAGCAGCTTAGTACACTGGGACACTGAAGCTTTCTTT. Translating gives CASSLVHWDTEAFF.

The chain carries TRBV5-1 and TRBJ2-2; D is uncertain. Germline assignment: CDR1 SGHRS and CDR2 YFSETQ. Between the trimmed V and J ends, which lost 2 bases and 7 bases, there was a span of 6 bases. This CDR3 is built from 12 residues. For the CDR3, the DNA is TGCGCCAGCAGCTTCTCCCTCGGGGAGCTGTTTTTT. It is translated as CASSFSLGELFF.

This chain joins TRBV10-1 and TRBJ1-1; D gene uncertain. V was shortened by 4 bases and J by 0 bases, with 6 bases between the two germline ends. Per the germline V gene, CDR1 is WNHNN and CDR2 is SYGVQD (reference sequence). The CDR3 covers 13 residues. The CDR3 nucleotides are TGCGCCAGCAGTGCCGGGTTGAACACTGAAGCTTTCTTT. The encoded protein is CASSAGLNTEAFF.

The chain uses TRBV21-1 and TRBJ1-1. TRBV21-1 is described as a pseudogene. This CDR3 has 13 amino acids. CDR3 nucleotides: TGTGCCAGCAGCAGAGGGCTGAACACTGAAGCTTTCTTT. Translating it yields CASSRGLNTEAFF.

The V call is TRBV28, the J call TRBJ1-1; 7 bases match TRBD1. This CDR3 spans 14 amino acids. Trimming took 6 bases from V and 8 from J; bases not matched to a gene: 12. Germline V gene data show CDR1 as MDHEN and CDR2 as SYDVKM. In DNA form, the CDR3 reads TGTGCCAGCAGCCGGAACGACAGGGCTTCGGAAGCTTTCTTT. Translating gives CASSRNDRASEAFF.

The chain links TRBV6-1 to TRBJ1-6; no definite D call. V lost 4 bases and J lost 8, with 9 bases in between. From germline, CDR1 is MNHNS and CDR2 SASEGT. The CDR3 runs to 13 residues. The CDR3 nucleotides are TGTGCCAGCAGTGGGACGACTGATTCACCCCTCCACTTT. Residues: CASSGTTDSPLHF.

CDR3: CASRGWDSHYEQYF. The DNA of the CDR3 is TGTGCCAGCAGGGGGTGGGACAGCCACTACGAGCAGTACTTC. The V gene is TRBV6-1, the J gene TRBJ2-7, with 7 bases aligning to TRBD1. The germline V gene has CDR1 MNHNS and CDR2 SASEGT. The CDR3 sequence is 14 residues long. The V segment lost 6 bases and the J segment 3 bases; nucleotides outside the gene matches: 8.

DNA for the CDR3: TGTGCCAGCAGTGAACTACGACTAGCGGGGGACAATGAGCAGTTCTTC. Protein: CASSELRLAGDNEQFF. The genes are TRBV2 and TRBJ2-1, with 12 bases fitting TRBD2. V dropped 2 bases and J dropped 5; count of bases not matched to a gene: 4. The germline gives CDR1 SNHLY, CDR2 FYNNEI. The CDR3 length is 16 residues.

The genes are TRBV5-1 and TRBJ1-1, with 7 bases identical to TRBD1. The CDR3 consists of 17 residues. V lost 4 bases, J lost 0 bases, and 12 bases stayed unmatched. Germline assignment: CDR1 SGHRS and CDR2 YFSETQ. CDR3 region: CASSLGQVANLNTEAFF. In DNA, the CDR3 is TGCGCCAGCAGCCTCGGACAGGTCGCGAATTTGAACACTGAAGCTTTCTTT.

The chain has TRBV7-9 and TRBJ1-1; possibly TRBD1 for D (6 bases). Trimming stripped 5 bases from V and 4 bases from J, with 14 bases between. Germline V gene data show CDR1 as SEHNR and CDR2 as FQNEAQ (reference sequence). This CDR3 comprises 14 residues. CDR3 DNA sequence: TGTGCCAGCAGCCCCGGGACACAAATCACTGAAGCTTTCTTT. Its protein product is CASSPGTQITEAFF.

The rearrangement uses TRBV5-6 and TRBJ2-5, with no clear D. This CDR3 has 13 residues. Trimming removed 0 bases from V and 3 bases from J, with 6 bases in between. CDR1 SGHDT and CDR2 YYEEEE come from the germline V gene. The CDR3: CASSLGLEETQYF. In DNA, the CDR3 is TGTGCCAGCAGCTTGGGCCTGGAAGAGACCCAGTACTTC.

This clone appeared once. The chain couples TRBV2 to TRBJ1-5; unclear D gene. The V gene's germline CDR1 is SNHLY and CDR2 FYNNEI. V shed 8 bases and J shed 3 bases, with 8 bases lying between them. The CDR3 length is 12 residues. The CDR3 nucleotides are TGTGCCAGCGACCTTAACAATCAGCCCCAGCATTTT. Translation: CASDLNNQPQHF.

This rearrangement joins TRBV7-3 to TRBJ1-5, with unresolved D. The CDR3 is 14 amino acids. Germline-derived CDR1 and CDR2 are SGHTA and FQGTGA. V lost 0 bases and J lost 10, with 13 bases in between. The CDR3 sequence is CASSLTPAPAPQHF. CDR3 in DNA: TGTGCCAGCAGCTTAACGCCGGCCCCGGCACCCCAGCATTTT.

The J gene is TRBJ1-2, the V gene TRBV27, with a weak D call TRBD1 (6 bases). Trimming removed 0 bases at V and 5 bases at J, with 13 bases between. The CDR3 has 15 residues. Germline lookup yields CDR1 MNHEY and CDR2 SMNVEV (reference sequence). In nucleotides, the CDR3 is TGTGCCAGCAGTTTATCGTACAGGGCGGGGTATGGCTACACCTTC. Residues: CASSLSYRAGYGYTF.

The chain has TRBV28 and TRBJ1-6; D not certain. Germline loops: CDR1 MDHEN, CDR2 SYDVKM. This CDR3 comprises 16 residues. With 6 bases removed from V and 6 bases from J, the gap between germline ends came to 18 bases. CDR3 sequence reads: CASRNAGQLINSPLHF. DNA for the CDR3: TGTGCCAGCAGGAACGCGGGTCAGCTTATTAATTCACCCCTCCACTTT.

This clone was recorded only once. V usage is TRBV9 and J usage is TRBJ2-1, with 9 nucleotides matching TRBD2. Trimming removed 3 bases from V and 5 bases from J; junction bases left unmatched: 9. CDR1 is SGDLS, CDR2 YYNGEE, per germline. This CDR3 is 16 amino acids long. The CDR3 here is CASSGFGTSLDNEQFF. As DNA, the CDR3 is TGTGCCAGCAGCGGATTCGGGACTAGCCTTGACAATGAGCAGTTCTTC.

In its sample, this clone was seen many times. J is TRBJ1-1 and V is TRBV29-1; TRBD1 agrees at 10 bases. V dropped 7 bases and J dropped 4; count of bases not matched to a gene: 3. CDR1 is SQVTM, CDR2 ANQGSEA, per germline. The CDR3 runs to 12 residues. The chain's CDR3 is CSARTGGTEAFF. In DNA, the CDR3 is TGCAGCGCTCGGACAGGGGGCACTGAAGCTTTCTTT.

This clone was detected once. CDR3 loop: CAWSQGPGGQHF. CDR3 DNA: TGTGCCTGGAGCCAGGGCCCCGGCGGGCAGCATTTT. This chain links TRBV30 with TRBJ1-5; perhaps TRBD1 as D (5 bases). V lost 3 bases to trimming and J lost 13 bases, with 16 bases between them. Germline V gene lookup returns CDR1 GTSNPN and CDR2 SVGIG (reference sequence). This CDR3 spans 12 amino acids.

The gene calls are TRBV5-7 and TRBJ2-2; the match to TRBD1 covers 9 bases. TRBV5-7 is an ORF; its function is uncertain. Germline trimming cut 3 bases from V and 3 bases from J; bases unmatched to any gene: 6. The CDR3 spans 16 residues. CDR3 amino acids: CASSYDRGYYTGELFF. Written as DNA, the CDR3 is TGTGCCAGCAGCTACGACAGGGGGTATTACACCGGGGAGCTGTTTTTT.

The chain recombines TRBV19 with TRBJ1-5; D gene uncertain. CDR3 size: 16 residues. Germline-derived CDR1 and CDR2 are LNHDA and SQIVND (reference sequence). Trimming left V 1 base short and J 2 bases short, with 12 bases between. The CDR3 DNA sequence: TGTGCCAGTAGTATAGTAGGCAATCTTGGCAATCAGCCCCAGCATTTT. It is translated as CASSIVGNLGNQPQHF.

The table lists this clone with a count of one. This CDR3 reads CASSPHRGSTGELFF. DNA of the CDR3: TGTGCCAGCAGTCCTCACAGGGGTAGCACCGGGGAGCTGTTTTTT. V usage is TRBV6-5 and J usage is TRBJ2-2, with 7 nucleotides matching TRBD1. This CDR3 has 15 residues. The junction had 7 bases not matched to a gene; V was cut back by 5 bases and J by 4 bases. Looked up from germline, CDR1 is MNHEY and CDR2 is SVGAGI.